Below are 26 T cell receptor beta chains sequenced from a single sample in a study of T cell changes during pregnancy in multiple sclerosis. Repertoires were generated with immunoSEQ multiplex PCR, while TCRdb's copy carries only in-frame clones and drops some. The repertoire holds some 94,000 clones, with approximately 92% as singletons. Specimen: peripheral blood, collected in the first trimester of pregnancy. The receptor set was obtained from a female donor with multiple sclerosis, enrolled in a pregnancy study.

The chain employs TRBV4-1 and TRBJ2-3, with unresolved D. This CDR3 has 14 amino acids. Trimming shortened V by 1 base and J by 2 bases, and 7 bases separated the two germline ends. Germline V gene data show CDR1 as MGHRA and CDR2 as YSYEKL. CDR3 residues: CASSQVTYTDTQYF. The CDR3 DNA reads as TGCGCCAGCAGCCAAGTAACCTACACAGATACGCAGTATTTT.

The V call is TRBV29-1, the J call TRBJ1-1, with TRBD1 as a possible D gene (5 bases). Looked up from germline, CDR1 is SQVTM and CDR2 is ANQGSEA. The CDR3 runs 18 residues. Trimming took off 3 bases at V and 3 bases at J, with 26 bases between the two ends. For the CDR3, the DNA is TGCAGCGTTGACTTATACTCAAAAGTAACGGGGGAGTACACTGAAGCTTTCTTT. Translating it yields CSVDLYSKVTGEYTEAFF. Drawing the rest from reference TRBV29-1 and TRBJ1-1, the complete variable domain is SAVISQKPSRDICQRGTSLTIQCQVDSQVTMMFWYRQQPGQSLTLIATANQGSEATYESGFVIDKFPISRPNLTFSTLTVSNMSPEDSSIYLCSVDLYSKVTGEYTEAFFGQGTRLTVV.

The chain couples TRBV10-3 to TRBJ1-5; 8 nucleotides line up with TRBD1. Germline CDR1 and CDR2: ENHRY and SYGVKD. This CDR3 contains 17 residues. The V gene end was trimmed by 0 bases and the J gene end by 3 bases; junction bases not matched to a gene: 7. CDR3 in DNA: TGTGCCATCAGTGAGTCCATAGGACAGGGACTCAATCAGCCCCAGCATTTT. This gives the protein CAISESIGQGLNQPQHF.

V gene TRBV7-9 combines with J gene TRBJ1-2, with D possibly TRBD1 on 6 matching bases. Trimming stripped 7 bases from V and 2 bases from J, with 17 bases between. Germline V gives CDR1 SEHNR, CDR2 FQNEAQ (reference sequence). The CDR3 spans 15 residues. CDR3 bases: TGTGCCAGCACCATCTCTGGGGGGGCCAACTATGGCTACACCTTC. It encodes CASTISGGANYGYTF.

The sample holds one count of this clone. The J gene is TRBJ2-5, the V gene TRBV4-1, with 8 bases lining up with TRBD1. Germline CDR1 and CDR2: MGHRA and YSYEKL. After removal of 0 bases from V and 5 bases from J, the junction contained 5 bases not matched to a gene. The length of the CDR3 is 15 residues. The CDR3 spells CASSQDLRTGETQYF. For the CDR3, the DNA is TGCGCCAGCAGCCAAGATCTCCGGACAGGGGAGACCCAGTACTTC.

The chain couples TRBV18 to TRBJ2-2; the D gene is possibly TRBD1 (6 bases). The length of the CDR3 is 15 residues. CDR1 is KGHSH, CDR2 LQKENI, per germline. Trimming took 2 bases from V and 6 from J, leaving 13 bases between them. CDR3 in DNA: TGTGCCAGCTCACCAAGGCAGGGGTCCCCCGGGGAGCTGTTTTTT. Translated, it gives CASSPRQGSPGELFF.

The rearrangement links TRBV19 to TRBJ2-2; 7 bases map to TRBD2. The CDR3 spans 13 residues. V trimming: 9 bases; J trimming: 0 bases; junction bases outside the gene matches: 1. The germline V gene has CDR1 LNHDA and CDR2 SQIVND (reference sequence). The DNA for the CDR3 is TGTGCCAGCGGGAGGACGAACACCGGGGAGCTGTTTTTT. Encoded protein: CASGRTNTGELFF.

This clone was picked up one time. The genes are TRBV15 and TRBJ2-2; TRBD2 matches at 15 bases. The V gene's germline CDR1 is LNHNV and CDR2 YYDKDF (reference sequence). With V trimmed by 0 bases and J by 7 bases, 24 bases remained unmatched. The CDR3 contains 24 residues. The chain's CDR3 is CATSRDTLTDLGLAGGRPFGELFF. The CDR3 coding sequence is TGTGCCACCAGCAGAGATACCTTGACGGATTTGGGACTAGCGGGAGGCCGACCGTTCGGGGAGCTGTTTTTT.

V and J are TRBV28 and TRBJ1-2, with 7 bases that match TRBD1. Germline-derived CDR1 and CDR2 are MDHEN and SYDVKM. The CDR3 consists of 14 residues. V shed 8 bases, J shed 4 bases, and the junction held 10 bases outside the gene matches. The CDR3 DNA follows: TGTGCCAGCGATTCCGCTCCAGGGGGCTATGGCTACACCTTC. This sequence encodes CASDSAPGGYGYTF.

The chain has TRBV10-3 and TRBJ2-1; weak D call: TRBD2 (6 bases). Trimming removed 0 bases at V and 2 bases at J, with 11 bases between. Germline V gene sequence: CDR1 ENHRY, CDR2 SYGVKD. The CDR3 consists of 16 residues. CDR3 protein: CAISESGLGTYNEQFF. For the CDR3, the DNA is TGTGCCATCAGTGAGTCGGGACTGGGGACCTACAATGAGCAGTTCTTC.

J is TRBJ2-3 and V is TRBV19; D call uncertain. CDR1 is LNHDA, CDR2 SQIVND, per germline (reference sequence). V shed 9 bases and J shed 9 bases, with 13 bases lying between them. This CDR3 comprises 11 residues. The CDR3: CASSESWTQYF. The CDR3 nucleotides read TGTGCCAGCTCTGAGTCTTGGACGCAGTATTTT.

CDR3 sequence: CASTDSGSAKNIQYF. The CDR3 nucleotides are TGTGCCAGCACCGACTCCGGGTCAGCCAAAAACATTCAGTACTTC. The chain couples TRBV21-1 to TRBJ2-4; the table's TRBD2 call for D was not verified on the DNA. TRBV21-1 is assigned pseudogene status. This CDR3 comprises 15 residues.

The J gene is TRBJ2-7, the V gene TRBV9; 15 bases line up with TRBD2. Germline trimming cut 0 bases from V and 3 bases from J; bases unmatched to any gene: 4. CDR3 size: 17 residues. CDR1 SGDLS and CDR2 YYNGEE come from the germline V gene. This CDR3 is CASSVAEGLAGGYEQYF. The CDR3 DNA is TGTGCCAGCAGCGTAGCAGAGGGACTAGCGGGGGGCTACGAGCAGTACTTC.

The J gene is TRBJ2-3, the V gene TRBV2; 14 bases line up with TRBD2. Trimming cost V 3 bases and J 2 bases; bases outside gene matches: 4. Germline V CDR1 and CDR2: SNHLY, FYNNEI. The CDR3 is 17 amino acids. The CDR3 reads CASSEGLAGEDTDTQYF. The CDR3 nucleotides are TGTGCCAGCAGTGAGGGACTAGCGGGAGAGGACACAGATACGCAGTATTTT.

The gene calls are TRBV2 and TRBJ2-3, with 8 bases lining up with TRBD2. Losses at the gene ends were 7 bases for V and 4 bases for J; bases not matched to a gene: 7. There are 14 residues in the CDR3. CDR1 is SNHLY and CDR2 is FYNNEI in the germline V gene. CDR3 residues: CASTETSEADTQYF. The CDR3 coding sequence is TGTGCCAGCACCGAGACTAGCGAGGCAGATACGCAGTATTTT.

This chain uses TRBV6-5 with TRBJ2-1, with TRBD2 identical over 8 bases. V shed 2 bases and J 7 bases; nucleotides not matched to a gene: 7. This CDR3 spans 15 amino acids. CDR1 is MNHEY and CDR2 is SVGAGI in the germline V gene. The CDR3 bases are TGTGCCAGCAGTTACGGACTAGCCCCGGGTAATGAGCAGTTCTTC. The encoded protein is CASSYGLAPGNEQFF.

This chain uses TRBV29-1 with TRBJ2-7; 10 positions match TRBD1. CDR1 and CDR2 (germline): SQVTM, ANQGSEA. Losses at the gene ends were 4 bases for V and 3 bases for J; bases not matched to a gene: 6. The CDR3 runs to 14 residues. CDR3 sequence reads: CSVVGDRGFYEQYF. The CDR3 DNA reads TGCAGCGTTGTGGGGGACAGGGGCTTCTACGAGCAGTACTTC.

V is TRBV19 and J is TRBJ2-2, with TRBD2 matching over 7 bases. The CDR3 contains 16 residues. From germline, CDR1 is LNHDA and CDR2 SQIVND (reference sequence). J lost 5 bases, V lost 5 bases, and 11 bases had no gene match. CDR3 DNA: TGTGCCAGTAGTCCGTCTGGCGGGAGAAGGACCGGGGAGCTGTTTTTT. It yields the protein CASSPSGGRRTGELFF.

The gene calls are TRBV6-6 and TRBJ1-2; 7 bases fit TRBD1. The germline CDR1 and CDR2 sequences are MNHNY and SVGAGI (reference sequence). The CDR3 spans 13 residues. V gave up 6 bases and J gave up 4 bases; unmatched junction bases: 5. The DNA for the CDR3 is TGTGCCAGCAGCGCCGGGACAGTCTATGGCTACACCTTC. This translates into CASSAGTVYGYTF.

The chain employs TRBV30 and TRBJ1-1; D might be TRBD1 (6 bases). The CDR3 is 14 amino acids. Germline V gives CDR1 GTSNPN, CDR2 SVGIG (reference sequence). The ends were cut back, 5 bases at V and 0 bases at J, with 13 bases in the middle. CDR3 amino acids: CAWSTGNMNTEAFF. The DNA of the CDR3 is TGTGCCTGGTCGACAGGCAATATGAACACTGAAGCTTTCTTT.

V and J are TRBV7-2 and TRBJ2-7; 12 bases line up with TRBD2. The germline gives CDR1 SGHTA, CDR2 FQGNSA. The CDR3 extends over 15 amino acids. Losses at the gene ends were 1 base for V and 7 bases for J; bases not matched to a gene: 5. The CDR3 DNA is TGTGCCAGCAGCTTAGTGGCTAGCGGGAGGGGGGAGCAGTACTTC. Amino acids: CASSLVASGRGEQYF.

This clone was seen only once. CDR3 sequence reads: CSTPGQRDTEAFF. As DNA, the CDR3 is TGCAGCACACCGGGACAGCGGGACACTGAAGCTTTCTTT. The J gene is TRBJ1-1, the V gene TRBV29-1, with 7 bases matching TRBD1. Germline CDR1 and CDR2: SQVTM and ANQGSEA. The CDR3 contains 13 residues. Germline trimming cut 8 bases from V and 3 bases from J; bases unmatched to any gene: 9.

V usage is TRBV4-1 and J usage is TRBJ1-5; D unresolved. With 2 bases removed from V and 0 bases from J, the gap between germline ends came to 8 bases. This CDR3 has 15 amino acids. CDR1 and CDR2 (germline): MGHRA, YSYEKL. CDR3 region: CASSQSDFSNQPQHF. The CDR3 DNA reads TGCGCCAGCAGCCAATCAGATTTTAGCAATCAGCCCCAGCATTTT.

V gene TRBV27 combines with J gene TRBJ1-5; 9 bases are a match to TRBD1. The germline V gene has CDR1 MNHEY and CDR2 SMNVEV (reference sequence). The CDR3 is 15 residues long. Trimming at V came to 3 bases and at J to 5 bases, leaving 5 bases not matched to a gene. CDR3: CASSFGGQGHQPQHF. CDR3 nucleotides: TGTGCCAGCAGTTTCGGGGGACAGGGCCATCAGCCCCAGCATTTT.

This chain joins TRBV7-9 and TRBJ2-7; D may be TRBD1 (6 bases). Germline values: CDR1 SEHNR, CDR2 FQNEAQ (reference sequence). The CDR3 sequence is 14 residues long. The germline V and J ends were trimmed by 5 bases and 0 bases, with 11 bases remaining between them. The CDR3 bases are TGTGCCAGCAGCCAGAACAGGGCCTCCTACGAGCAGTACTTC. Its translation: CASSQNRASYEQYF.

The chain has TRBV28 and TRBJ1-5; D is undetermined. There are 15 residues in the CDR3. Trimming cost V 3 bases and J 4 bases, with 13 bases left between them. The germline V gene encodes CDR1 MDHEN and CDR2 SYDVKM. This CDR3 is CASSFPVTTNQPQHF. CDR3 coding DNA: TGTGCCAGCAGTTTCCCAGTAACAACAAATCAGCCCCAGCATTTT.